This T cell receptor beta chain was captured by sequencing in a study of PD-1 blockade in classical Hodgkin lymphoma. Time point in this sample: cycle 4 day 1 (C4D1), after less than 7 weeks of nivolumab. Every patient experienced relapse after autologous stem cell transplantation, and brentuximab vedotin exposure varied. Trimming removed 3 bases from V and 12 bases from J, with 12 bases in between. Germline assignment: CDR1 SGDLS and CDR2 YYNGEE. The CDR3 spans 12 residues. Using immunoSEQ multiplex PCR, the repertoire was profiled, and TCRdb retains in-frame clones only, with some absent. The sample records 23,000 or so clones, 72% being singletons.

V gene TRBV9 combines with J gene TRBJ1-4; unclear D gene. The sample was peripheral blood mononuclear cells (PBMCs), taken before the fourth cycle of nivolumab. This TCR derives from a human donor with classical Hodgkin lymphoma. Here the CDR3 reads CASSAPGRELFF. The CDR3 bases are TGTGCCAGCAGCGCCCCTGGGAGGGAACTGTTTTTT.